Below, 3 T cell receptor beta chains from the same sample are listed, as sequenced in a study of control samples from healthy donors and cancer patients. The repertoire was sequenced with immunoSEQ multiplex PCR; TCRdb's copy has only in-frame clones and lacks some. The sample comprises approximately 80,000 clones, around 92% of which are singletons, and approximately 14% rests with the top ten. The specimen was blood. Every receptor here comes from a young man in good health.

Turning to this clone: The junction departs from the called germline gene at one end, perhaps through a read error. The V gene is TRBV28, the J gene TRBJ2-5; 8 positions agree with TRBD2. Germline V gene lookup returns CDR1 MDHEN and CDR2 SYDVKM. The CDR3 is 13 amino acids. CDR3 coding DNA: TGTGCCAGCAGTCCCACTAGCGGTAGCACGTTGCACTTC. It codes for CASSPTSGSTLHF.

The rearrangement links TRBV18 to TRBJ2-5; D uncertain. Per germline, CDR1 KGHSH and CDR2 LQKENI. CDR3 length: 20 residues. The germline V and J ends were trimmed by 4 bases and 1 base, with 28 bases remaining between them. The CDR3, as DNA: TGTGCCAGCTCACGTCGCATTTTACGACGCCGACCTGCGACCCAAGAGACCCAGTACTTC. Protein: CASSRRILRRRPATQETQYF.

The chain has TRBV6-1 and TRBJ2-7; unclear D gene. Trimming shortened V by 1 base and J by 3 bases, and 13 bases separated the two germline ends. The CDR3 spans 15 residues. Germline CDR1 MNHNS, CDR2 SASEGT. The CDR3 DNA sequence: TGTGCCAGCAGTGAAGGCCCCTCCTGGCTCTACGAGCAGTACTTC. Its translation: CASSEGPSWLYEQYF.